Here is one T cell receptor beta chain with its context. Its binding antigen is unknown. Base qualities are missing; no much larger clone stands one base away. The CDR3 regions of human TCRbeta chains were analyzed by immunosequencing. In the source study's methods: Repertoire TCRs were checked for matches against a reference library of SARS-CoV-2-specific TCRs that had been generated using the MIRA antigen-specificity platform. Breadth meant the fraction of unique TCRs that were SARS-CoV-2-associated, whereas depth meant the fraction of total T cells that were SARS-CoV-2-associated. Using the MIRA data, each spike-specific TCR was mapped to the spike region that the TCR reacts to and placed in a CD4 or CD8 class. Log10-transformed breadth and depth values were compared by one-way ANOVA with Sidak's multiple comparisons tests. TCRdb took this table from immuneACCESS and kept in-frame rearrangements with V and J called. Such tables lack part of the clones; where checked against another copy, unresolved V genes explain under half of the gap, and the rest is unexplained. The V and J calls and the clone size are those of that table, but D and trimming were determined from the DNA. Across this sample there are approximately 90,000 clones, with around 90% seen only once. About 8.4% of the sample is taken by the ten largest.

This sample is drawn from a study of T cell responses to AZD1222 COVID-19 vaccine (dated by TCRdb to the early 2020s). With respect to the entire study: AZD1222 recipients whose second dose came at about 4 weeks and those whose second dose came at about 12 weeks were combined into one group, since spike-specific TCR depth and breadth did not differ between the two schedules. TCR sequencing was performed for 230 to 250 trial participants, of whom around 200 were given two doses of AZD1222 and 26 were given two doses of MenACWY control vaccine. Enrollment into the trials was organized by age into subgroups of 18-55, 56-69 and 70-plus years, and those subgroups contained about 150, 27 and 61 TCR-sequenced participants, respectively. What the authors observed across the whole study: Conclusions about previously exposed vaccinees are limited because only a handful of AZD1222 recipients were SARS-CoV-2 seropositive at baseline. In the small 56-69-year group, the increase in depth fell short of significance, most likely because of low power. After two AZD1222 doses, both the breadth and the depth of spike-specific TCRs were significantly higher than at day 0 and than in MenACWY recipients. Participants were mostly white British, with more females than males. The authors suggested clonal diversity may have been underestimated. No day 14 peak-response samples were available, so repertoires were characterized only after the peak T cell response. The vaccine-associated CD4 TCRs covered the entire spike protein, and the dominant responses fell in regions 160-218 and 743-854. Reportedly, close to half of the unique spike-specific TCRs recognized epitopes lying outside the regions that are mutated in the B.1.351 and B.1.1.7 variants.

For CDR1 and CDR2, the germline V gene (reference sequence) lists GTSNPN and SVGIG. V is shortened by 2 bases, J by 8 bases, and the region joining them spans 18 bases. The CDR3 sequence holds 14 residues, the cysteine and phenylalanine included. Only CDR3 DNA remains: 42 bases, in frame from the first base. The sample's time point label, decoded: baseline before first vaccination. Samples from vaccinated people were obtained from the UK trials COV001 and COV002, which included a single-blind randomized controlled phase 2/3 trial of AZD1222 (ChAdOx1 nCoV-19) in healthy adults. For TCRbeta chain sequencing, PBMC samples from trial participants were taken at day 0 and at day 28 after the second dose.

The sequence derives from an adult in good health. Sequences were derived from peripheral blood, sampled on day 0 of AZD1222 vaccination. The chain employs TRBV30 and TRBJ1-2; perhaps TRBD1 is the D gene, with 5 bases matching. CDR3 protein: CAWSLTQGMRGYTF. The sequenced DNA: TGTGCCTGGAGTCTGACTCAGGGAATGCGCGGCTACACCTTC.